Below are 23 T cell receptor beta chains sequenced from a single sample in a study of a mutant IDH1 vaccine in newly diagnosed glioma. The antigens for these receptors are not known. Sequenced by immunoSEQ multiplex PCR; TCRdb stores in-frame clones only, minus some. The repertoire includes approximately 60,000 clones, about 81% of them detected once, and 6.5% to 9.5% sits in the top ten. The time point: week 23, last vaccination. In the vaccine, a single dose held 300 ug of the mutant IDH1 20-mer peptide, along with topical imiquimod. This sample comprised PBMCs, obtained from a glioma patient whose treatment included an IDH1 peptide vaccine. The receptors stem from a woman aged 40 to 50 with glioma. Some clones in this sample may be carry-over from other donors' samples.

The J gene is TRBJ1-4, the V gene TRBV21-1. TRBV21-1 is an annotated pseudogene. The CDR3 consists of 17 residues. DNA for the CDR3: TGTGCCAGCACCGTCGGAGGACCCGCCTGGACTAATGAAAAACTGTTTTTT. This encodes CASTVGGPAWTNEKLFF.

The CDR3 loop reads CASSSNQPQHF. CDR3 nucleotide sequence: TGTGCCAGCAGTTCGAATCAGCCCCAGCATTTT. This rearrangement joins TRBV2 to TRBJ1-5; D remains unclear. V was trimmed by 5 bases and J by 4 bases, leaving 3 bases between them. Germline CDR1 SNHLY, CDR2 FYNNEI. The CDR3 length is 11 residues.

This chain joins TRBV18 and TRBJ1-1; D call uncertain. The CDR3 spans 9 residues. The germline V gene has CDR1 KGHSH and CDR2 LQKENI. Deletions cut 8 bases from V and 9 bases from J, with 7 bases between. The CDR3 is CASTRQAFF. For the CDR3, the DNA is TGTGCCAGCACCCGGCAAGCTTTCTTT.

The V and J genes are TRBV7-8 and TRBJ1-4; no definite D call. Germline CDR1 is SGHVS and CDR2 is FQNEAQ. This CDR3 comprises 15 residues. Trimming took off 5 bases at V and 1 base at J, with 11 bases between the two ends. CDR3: CASSPQRGTNEKLFF. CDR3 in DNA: TGTGCCAGCAGCCCCCAGCGGGGAACTAATGAAAAACTGTTTTTT.

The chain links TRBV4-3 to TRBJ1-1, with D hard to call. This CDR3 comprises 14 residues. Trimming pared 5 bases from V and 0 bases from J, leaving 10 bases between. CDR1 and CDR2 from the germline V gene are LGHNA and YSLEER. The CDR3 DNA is TGCGCCAGCAGCAAAGCGCAGATGAACACTGAAGCTTTCTTT. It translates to CASSKAQMNTEAFF.

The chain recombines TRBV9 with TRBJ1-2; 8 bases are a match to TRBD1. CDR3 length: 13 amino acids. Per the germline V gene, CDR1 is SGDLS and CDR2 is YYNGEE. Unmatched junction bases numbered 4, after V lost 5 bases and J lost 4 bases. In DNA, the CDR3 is TGTGCCAGCAGACGACAGGGGACCTATGGCTACACCTTC. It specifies CASRRQGTYGYTF.

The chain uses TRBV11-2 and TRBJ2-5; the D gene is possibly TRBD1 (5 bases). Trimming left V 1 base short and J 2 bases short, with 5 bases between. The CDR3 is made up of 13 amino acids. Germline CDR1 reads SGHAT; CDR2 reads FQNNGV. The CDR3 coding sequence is TGTGCCAGCAGCTTAGGACAGCAAGAGACCCAGTACTTC. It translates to CASSLGQQETQYF.

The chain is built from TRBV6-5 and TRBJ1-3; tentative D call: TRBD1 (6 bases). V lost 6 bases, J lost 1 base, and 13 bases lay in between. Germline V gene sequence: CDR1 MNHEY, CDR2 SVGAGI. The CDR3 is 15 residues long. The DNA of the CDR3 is TGTGCCAGCAGCCCGGGGGGCAGATCTGGAAACACCATATATTTT. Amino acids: CASSPGGRSGNTIYF.

In nucleotides, the CDR3 is TGCGCCAGCAGCCAAGATCCAGGGCCTCGGGGTGCCCATGGCTACACCTTC. Translating it yields CASSQDPGPRGAHGYTF. The chain uses TRBV4-1 and TRBJ1-2; tentative D call: TRBD1 (5 bases). V shed 0 bases and J shed 6 bases, with 20 bases lying between them. The CDR3 extends over 17 amino acids. CDR1 MGHRA and CDR2 YSYEKL come from the germline V gene.

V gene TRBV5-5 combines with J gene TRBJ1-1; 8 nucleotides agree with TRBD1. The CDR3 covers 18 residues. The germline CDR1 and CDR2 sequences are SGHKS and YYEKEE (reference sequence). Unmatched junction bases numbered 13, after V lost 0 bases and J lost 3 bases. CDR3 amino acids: CASSLAGTGRGEDTEAFF. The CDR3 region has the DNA TGTGCCAGCAGCTTGGCGGGGACAGGTCGGGGGGAGGACACTGAAGCTTTCTTT.

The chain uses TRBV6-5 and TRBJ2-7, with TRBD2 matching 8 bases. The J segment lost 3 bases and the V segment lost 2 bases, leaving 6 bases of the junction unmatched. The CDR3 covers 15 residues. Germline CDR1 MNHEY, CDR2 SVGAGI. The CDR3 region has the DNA TGTGCCAGCAGTTACGCGAGCGGGGGCCACTACGAGCAGTACTTC. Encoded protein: CASSYASGGHYEQYF.

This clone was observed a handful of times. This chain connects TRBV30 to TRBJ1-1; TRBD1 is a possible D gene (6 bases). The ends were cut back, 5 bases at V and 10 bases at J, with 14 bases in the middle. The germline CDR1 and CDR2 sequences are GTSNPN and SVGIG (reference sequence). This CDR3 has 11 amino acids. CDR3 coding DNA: TGTGCCTGGGAGGGGGGGCCTGCAGCTTTCTTT. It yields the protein CAWEGGPAAFF.

The CDR3 sequence is CATSRDRGLETQYF. Written as DNA, the CDR3 is TGTGCCACCAGCAGAGACAGGGGGCTAGAGACCCAGTACTTC. This chain joins TRBV15 and TRBJ2-5, with 8 bases identical to TRBD1. Germline V gene sequence: CDR1 LNHNV, CDR2 YYDKDF (reference sequence). Trimming took 0 bases from V and 4 from J; bases not matched to a gene: 1. CDR3 length: 14 amino acids. Complete variable domain (other parts from reference TRBV15 and TRBJ2-5): DAMVIQNPRYQVTQFGKPVTLSCSQTLNHNVMYWYQQKSSQAPKLLFHYYDKDFNNEADTPDNFQSRRPNTSFCFLDIRSPGLGDTAMYLCATSRDRGLETQYFGPGTRLLVL.

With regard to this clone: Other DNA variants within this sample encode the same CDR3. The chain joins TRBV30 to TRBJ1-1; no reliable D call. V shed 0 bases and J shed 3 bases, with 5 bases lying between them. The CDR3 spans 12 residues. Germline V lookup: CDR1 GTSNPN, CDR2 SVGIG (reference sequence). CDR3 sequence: CAWSVGYTEAFF. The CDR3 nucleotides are TGTGCCTGGAGTGTAGGCTACACTGAAGCTTTCTTT.

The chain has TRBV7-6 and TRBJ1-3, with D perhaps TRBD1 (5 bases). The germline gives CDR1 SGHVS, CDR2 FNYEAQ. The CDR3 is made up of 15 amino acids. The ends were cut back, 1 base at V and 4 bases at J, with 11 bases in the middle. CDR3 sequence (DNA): TGTGCCAGCAGCTTAGGCCCAGGGTACGGAAACACCATATATTTT. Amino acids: CASSLGPGYGNTIYF.

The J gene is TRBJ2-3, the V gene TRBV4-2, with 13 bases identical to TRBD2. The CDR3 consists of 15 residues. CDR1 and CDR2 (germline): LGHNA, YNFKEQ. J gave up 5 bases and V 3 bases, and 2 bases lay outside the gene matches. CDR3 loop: CASSQRTSGGDTQYF. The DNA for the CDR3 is TGTGCCAGCAGCCAGCGGACTAGCGGGGGAGATACGCAGTATTTT.

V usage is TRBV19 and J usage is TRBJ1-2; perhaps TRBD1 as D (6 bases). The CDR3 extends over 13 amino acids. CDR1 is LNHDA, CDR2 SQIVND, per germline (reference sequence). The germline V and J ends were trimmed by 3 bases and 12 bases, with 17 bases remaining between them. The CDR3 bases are TGTGCCAGTAGTATTTTAGGTGGACAGCGCGACACCTTC. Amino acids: CASSILGGQRDTF. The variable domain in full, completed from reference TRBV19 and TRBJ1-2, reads DGGITQSPKYLFRKEGQNVTLSCEQNLNHDAMYWYRQDPGQGLRLIYYSQIVNDFQKGDIAEGYSVSREKKESFPLTVTSAQKNPTAFYLCASSILGGQRDTFGSGTRLTVV.

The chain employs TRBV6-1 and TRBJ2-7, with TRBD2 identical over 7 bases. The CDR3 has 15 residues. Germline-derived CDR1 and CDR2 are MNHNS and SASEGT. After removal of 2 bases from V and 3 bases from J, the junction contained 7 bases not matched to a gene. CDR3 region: CASSEKSSGYYEQYF. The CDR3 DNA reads TGTGCCAGCAGTGAAAAGTCTAGCGGATACTACGAGCAGTACTTC.

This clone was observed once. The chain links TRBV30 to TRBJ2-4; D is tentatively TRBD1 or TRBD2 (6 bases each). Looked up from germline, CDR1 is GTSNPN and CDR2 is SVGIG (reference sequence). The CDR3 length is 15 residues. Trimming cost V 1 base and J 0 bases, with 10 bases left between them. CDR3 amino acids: CAWSGGAVAKNIQYF. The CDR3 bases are TGTGCCTGGAGTGGGGGGGCAGTAGCCAAAAACATTCAGTACTTC.

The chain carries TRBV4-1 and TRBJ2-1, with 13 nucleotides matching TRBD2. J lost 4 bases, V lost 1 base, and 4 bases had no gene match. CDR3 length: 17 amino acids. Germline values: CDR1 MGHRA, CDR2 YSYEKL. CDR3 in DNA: TGCGCCAGCAGCCAAGGGACTAGCGGGGGTGAATACAATGAGCAGTTCTTC. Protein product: CASSQGTSGGEYNEQFF.

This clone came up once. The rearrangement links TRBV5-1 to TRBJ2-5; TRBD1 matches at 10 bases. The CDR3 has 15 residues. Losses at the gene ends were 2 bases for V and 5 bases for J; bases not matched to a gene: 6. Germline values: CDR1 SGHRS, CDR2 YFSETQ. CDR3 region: CASSFGDRGGETQYF. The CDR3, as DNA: TGCGCCAGCAGCTTCGGGGACAGGGGTGGGGAGACCCAGTACTTC. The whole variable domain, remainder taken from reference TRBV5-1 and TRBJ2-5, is KAGVTQTPRYLIKTRGQQVTLSCSPISGHRSVSWYQQTPGQGLQFLFEYFSETQRNKGNFPGRFSGRQFSNSRSEMNVSTLELGDSALYLCASSFGDRGGETQYFGPGTRLLVL.

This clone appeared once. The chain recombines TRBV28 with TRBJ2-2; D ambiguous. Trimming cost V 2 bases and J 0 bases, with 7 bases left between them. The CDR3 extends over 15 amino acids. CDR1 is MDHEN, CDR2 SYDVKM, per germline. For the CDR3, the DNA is TGTGCCAGCAGTTTACTACTCTCGAACACCGGGGAGCTGTTTTTT. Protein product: CASSLLLSNTGELFF.

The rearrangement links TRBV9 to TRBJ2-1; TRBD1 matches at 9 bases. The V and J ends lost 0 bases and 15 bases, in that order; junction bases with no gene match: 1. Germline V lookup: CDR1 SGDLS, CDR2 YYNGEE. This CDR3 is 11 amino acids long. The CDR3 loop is CASSVGDRVFF. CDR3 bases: TGTGCCAGCAGCGTAGGGGACAGGGTGTTCTTC.